A selection of T cell receptor beta chains follows, all from one sample in a study of blood T cell repertoires in COVID-19. Clones were read by immunoSEQ multiplex PCR, and TCRdb kept only the in-frame ones, dropping some. The sample has roughly 55,000 clones, about 87% seen once. The sequenced material came from peripheral blood. The source is a man in his sixties with active or convalescent COVID-19. Each CDR3 is given with its conserved first and last residue. The order of the fields is V gene, J gene, clone size, D gene, CDR3 protein, CDR3 DNA. The D gene is left open where the match is weak. The size entry is marked missing in some rows and otherwise reads once, few, many or a size class.

>TRBV6-5|TRBJ1-2|-|TRBD1
CASSYGTAYNYGYTF
TGTGCCAGCAGTTACGGGACAGCCTATAACTATGGCTACACCTTC
>TRBV27|TRBJ1-6|-|TRBD1
CASSGRGLVRSSPLHF
TGTGCCAGCAGTGGCAGGGGGCTGGTCCGTAGTTCACCCCTCCACTTT
>TRBV19|TRBJ1-4|-|TRBD1
CATRDRGTNEKLFF
TGTGCCACCCGCGACAGGGGGACTAATGAAAAACTGTTTTTT
>TRBV7-8|TRBJ2-7|-|TRBD2
CASSSRRLAREQYF
TGTGCCAGCAGCTCTCGCAGACTAGCGAGGGAGCAGTACTTC
>TRBV14|TRBJ2-7|-|-
CASSPLSGEQYF
TGTGCCAGCAGCCCCCTGTCCGGCGAGCAGTACTTC
>TRBV18|TRBJ1-4|-|TRBD1
CASTRDRDEKLFF
TGTGCCAGCACTCGGGACAGGGATGAAAAACTGTTTTTT
>TRBV19|TRBJ1-4|-|-
CASTNQGTMANEKLFF
TGTGCCAGTACTAATCAGGGGACAATGGCTAATGAAAAACTGTTTTTT
>TRBV14|TRBJ2-1|-|-
CASSQNWLAGDEQFF
TGTGCCAGCAGCCAAAATTGGCTAGCAGGCGATGAGCAGTTCTTC
>TRBV4-1|TRBJ1-1|-|TRBD1
CASSPRQGIGTEAFF
TGCGCCAGCAGCCCAAGACAGGGAATAGGGACTGAAGCTTTCTTT
>TRBV14|TRBJ1-1|-|-
CASSQVFGTMRRAFF
TGTGCCAGCAGCCAAGTATTCGGGACAATGAGGAGGGCTTTCTTT
>TRBV7-9|TRBJ1-1|-|-
CASSLAQLNTEAFF
TGTGCCAGCAGCTTAGCGCAACTAAACACTGAAGCTTTCTTT
>TRBV3-1/TRBV3-2|TRBJ1-3|-|-
CASSQEAAAGNTIYF
TGTGCCAGCAGCCAAGAGGCGGCAGCTGGAAACACCATATATTTT
>TRBV7-3|TRBJ2-1|-|TRBD2
CASSTGLAEYNEQFF
TGTGCCAGCAGCACAGGACTAGCGGAATACAATGAGCAGTTCTTC
>TRBV7-8|TRBJ2-7|-|-
CASSLAGLFYEQYF
TGTGCCAGCAGCTTAGCGGGACTCTTCTACGAGCAGTACTTC
>TRBV5-1|TRBJ2-7|-|TRBD2
CASSLAGTSGYEQYF
TGCGCCAGCAGCTTGGCCGGGACTAGCGGCTACGAGCAGTACTTC
>TRBV11-2|TRBJ2-1|-|TRBD2
CASSLNSGSEYEQFF
TGTGCCAGCAGCTTAAATAGCGGGAGCGAGTATGAGCAGTTCTTC
>TRBV5-1|TRBJ1-5|-|TRBD1
CASSFTQGQPQHF
TGCGCCAGCAGCTTCACACAGGGGCAGCCCCAGCATTTT
>TRBV10-1|TRBJ2-1|once|TRBD2
CASSESWGEGGHNEQFF
TGCGCCAGCAGTGAGTCTTGGGGGGAGGGCGGGCACAATGAGCAGTTCTTC
>TRBV4-1|TRBJ2-7|-|-
CASSQDRPNYYEQYF
TGCGCCAGCAGCCAAGATCGACCCAACTACTACGAGCAGTACTTC
>TRBV7-2|TRBJ2-7|-|-
CASSISYQAYEQYF
TGTGCCAGCAGCATATCCTACCAGGCCTACGAGCAGTACTTC
>TRBV30|TRBJ1-1|-|-
CAWSVRGSNTEAFF
TGTGCCTGGAGCGTCAGGGGATCGAACACTGAAGCTTTCTTT
>TRBV19|TRBJ2-7|once|TRBD1
CASRRTGDSYEQYF
TGTGCCAGTAGAAGGACAGGGGACTCCTACGAGCAGTACTTC
>TRBV6-5|TRBJ2-1|once|TRBD1
CASSYRQGYEQFF
TGTGCCAGCAGTTATAGACAGGGGTATGAGCAGTTCTTC
>TRBV27|TRBJ1-1|-|TRBD1
CASSFYRGQVNTEAFF
TGTGCCAGCAGTTTCTACAGGGGGCAAGTGAACACTGAAGCTTTCTTT
>TRBV2|TRBJ2-5|-|-
CASTPDRQETQYF
TGTGCCAGCACCCCTGACAGGCAAGAGACCCAGTACTTC
>TRBV24-1|TRBJ2-2|-|-
CATGDSDTGELLF
TGTGCCACTGGGGACTCAGACACCGGGGAGCTGCTTTTT
>TRBV2|TRBJ2-3|-|TRBD2
CASSEGLAGPTDTQYF
TGTGCCAGCAGTGAAGGCCTAGCGGGACCCACAGATACGCAGTATTTT
>TRBV11-2|TRBJ2-7|-|TRBD1
CASSVYRGQAYEQYF
TGTGCCAGCAGCGTATACAGGGGGCAGGCTTACGAGCAGTACTTC
>TRBV7-2|TRBJ1-2|-|-
CASSQQGYGYGYTF
TGTGCCAGCAGCCAACAGGGTTATGGCTATGGCTACACCTTC
>TRBV19|TRBJ1-5|-|-
CATRQGNQPQHF
TGTGCCACGAGACAGGGCAATCAGCCCCAGCATTTT
>TRBV6-2/TRBV6-3|TRBJ2-2|-|-
CASSYSFSGQIPNTGELFF
TGTGCCAGCAGTTACTCGTTCTCCGGACAAATACCGAACACCGGGGAGCTGTTTTTT
>TRBV27|TRBJ2-7|-|-
CASSFQTGQYEQYF
TGTGCCAGCAGTTTTCAAACCGGACAGTACGAGCAGTACTTC
>TRBV7-9|TRBJ1-4|few|-
CASSLAGRGGTNEKLFF
TGTGCCAGCAGCTTAGCTGGCAGGGGAGGGACTAATGAAAAACTGTTTTTT
>TRBV12-5|TRBJ2-7|-|-
CASGLVQGISEQYF
TGTGCTAGTGGTTTGGTTCAGGGGATTTCCGAGCAGTACTTC
>TRBV3-1/TRBV3-2|TRBJ2-7|-|TRBD2
CAGFGQRGGQGSYEQYF
TGTGCCGGCTTCGGCCAGCGGGGGGGCCAGGGCTCCTACGAGCAGTACTTC
>TRBV7-9|TRBJ1-5|-|-
CASSYGQFNQPQHF
TGTGCCAGCAGTTATGGACAGTTCAATCAGCCCCAGCATTTT
>TRBV6-5|TRBJ2-1|-|-
CASSRTDNEQFF
TGTGCCAGCAGTAGGACAGACAATGAGCAGTTCTTC
>TRBV28|TRBJ1-4|-|TRBD1
CASSPTGDLNEKLFF
TGTGCCAGCAGCCCCACAGGGGACCTCAATGAAAAACTGTTTTTT
>TRBV6-6|TRBJ2-7|-|TRBD1
CASRTGTGSSYEQYF
TGTGCCAGCAGAACCGGGACAGGGAGCTCCTACGAGCAGTACTTC
>TRBV6-2/TRBV6-3|TRBJ1-4|-|TRBD1
CASSSGTGYEKLFF
TGTGCCAGCAGTTCCGGGACAGGTTATGAAAAACTGTTTTTT
>TRBV5-1|TRBJ2-1|-|TRBD2
CASSRSLAGDYNEQFF
TGCGCCAGCAGTCGATCTCTAGCGGGGGATTACAATGAGCAGTTCTTC
>TRBV11-3|TRBJ2-3|-|TRBD2
CASSFGTSSSDTQYF
TGTGCCAGCAGCTTCGGGACTAGCTCTTCAGATACGCAGTATTTT
>TRBV19|TRBJ2-3|-|TRBD2
CASSLLAGDDTQYF
TGTGCCAGTAGTTTACTAGCGGGAGACGACACGCAGTATTTT
>TRBV2|TRBJ2-7|-|TRBD1
CATNRDRVAYEQYF
TGTGCCACGAATCGGGACAGGGTCGCCTACGAGCAGTACTTC
>TRBV6-5|TRBJ2-7|-|-
CASRVLAGTYEQYF
TGTGCCAGCAGGGTTCTGGCAGGGACCTACGAGCAGTACTTC
>TRBV30|TRBJ1-4|-|TRBD1
CAWSHGTGSNEKLFF
TGTGCCTGGAGTCACGGGACAGGGAGTAATGAAAAACTGTTTTTT
>TRBV24-1|TRBJ2-2|-|-
CATSVQVDTGELLF
TGTGCCACCAGTGTTCAGGTTGACACCGGGGAGCTGCTTTTT
>TRBV6-1|TRBJ2-7|once|TRBD1
CASRDGTGAYEQYF
TGTGCCAGCAGAGACGGGACAGGGGCCTACGAGCAGTACTTC
>TRBV3-1/TRBV3-2|TRBJ1-6|-|TRBD1
CASSHGQGYSPLHF
TGTGCCAGCAGCCATGGACAGGGCTATTCACCCCTCCACTTT
>TRBV18|TRBJ2-7|-|TRBD1
CASSPPTGQSYEQYF
TGTGCCAGCTCACCACCGACGGGACAGAGCTACGAGCAGTACTTC
>TRBV24-1|TRBJ2-3|-|-
CATVLWPELYTDTQYF
TGTGCCACCGTCCTATGGCCGGAGTTATACACAGATACGCAGTATTTT
>TRBV14|TRBJ2-1|-|TRBD2
CASSQVGGRRNEQFF
TGTGCCAGCAGCCAAGTGGGCGGGAGAAGGAATGAGCAGTTCTTC
>TRBV5-1|TRBJ2-3|few|TRBD2
CASSEGTSGSLDTQYF
TGCGCCAGCAGTGAAGGGACTAGCGGGAGTCTAGATACGCAGTATTTT